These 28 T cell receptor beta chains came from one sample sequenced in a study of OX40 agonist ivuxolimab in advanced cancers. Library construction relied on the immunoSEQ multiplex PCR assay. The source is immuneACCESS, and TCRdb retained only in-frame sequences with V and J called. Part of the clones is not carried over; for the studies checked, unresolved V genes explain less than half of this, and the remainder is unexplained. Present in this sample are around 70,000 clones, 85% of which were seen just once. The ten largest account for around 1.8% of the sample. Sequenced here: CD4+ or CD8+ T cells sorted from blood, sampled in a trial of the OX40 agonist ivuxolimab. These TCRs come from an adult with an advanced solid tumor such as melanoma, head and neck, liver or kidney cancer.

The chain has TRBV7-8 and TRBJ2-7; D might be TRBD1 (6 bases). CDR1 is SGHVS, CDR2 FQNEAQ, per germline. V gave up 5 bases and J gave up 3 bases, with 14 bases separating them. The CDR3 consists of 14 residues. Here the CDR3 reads CASSPRGQSYEQYF. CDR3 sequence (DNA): TGTGCCAGCAGCCCCCGAGGACAGAGCTACGAGCAGTACTTC.

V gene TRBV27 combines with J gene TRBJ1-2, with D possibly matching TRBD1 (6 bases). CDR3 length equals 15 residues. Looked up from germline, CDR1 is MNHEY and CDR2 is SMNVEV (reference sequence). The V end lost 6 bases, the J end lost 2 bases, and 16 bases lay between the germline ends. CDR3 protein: CASSRTTTGNYGYTF. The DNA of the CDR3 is TGTGCCAGCAGCCGGACCACTACAGGGAACTATGGCTACACCTTC.

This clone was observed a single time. CDR3 nucleotides: TGTGCCAGCAACCCGACAAACACCGGGGAGCTGTTTTTT. Amino acid sequence: CASNPTNTGELFF. The genes are TRBV11-2 and TRBJ2-2; D not certain. CDR1 and CDR2 (germline): SGHAT, FQNNGV. Trimming took 7 bases from V and 2 from J, leaving 8 bases between them. This CDR3 has 13 residues.

CDR3 protein: CASRGSEGTEAFF. The CDR3 nucleotides are TGTGCCAGCAGGGGATCGGAGGGCACTGAAGCTTTCTTT. This sequence joins TRBV6-1 and TRBJ1-1, with D unclear. Trimming cost V 6 bases and J 4 bases, with 12 bases left between them. The CDR3 totals 13 residues. CDR1 MNHNS and CDR2 SASEGT come from the germline V gene.

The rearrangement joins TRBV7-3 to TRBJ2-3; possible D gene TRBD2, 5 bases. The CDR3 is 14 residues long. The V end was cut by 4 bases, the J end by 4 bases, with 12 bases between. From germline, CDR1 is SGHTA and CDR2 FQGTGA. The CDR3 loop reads CASSSQAASDTQYF. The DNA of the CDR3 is TGTGCCAGCAGCTCCCAAGCGGCTTCAGATACGCAGTATTTT.

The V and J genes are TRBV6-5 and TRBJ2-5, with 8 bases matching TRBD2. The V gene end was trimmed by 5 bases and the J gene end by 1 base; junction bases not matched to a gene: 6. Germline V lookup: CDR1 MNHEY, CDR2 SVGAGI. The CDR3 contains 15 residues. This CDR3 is CASSPGLGSQETQYF. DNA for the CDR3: TGTGCCAGCAGTCCGGGACTAGGCTCCCAAGAGACCCAGTACTTC.

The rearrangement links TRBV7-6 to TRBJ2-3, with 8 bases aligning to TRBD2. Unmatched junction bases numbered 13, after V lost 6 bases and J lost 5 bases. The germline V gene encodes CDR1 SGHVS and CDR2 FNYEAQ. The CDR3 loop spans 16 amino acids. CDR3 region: CASRVRGTRSQDTQYF. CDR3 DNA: TGTGCCAGCAGGGTCCGAGGGACTAGAAGTCAAGATACGCAGTATTTT.

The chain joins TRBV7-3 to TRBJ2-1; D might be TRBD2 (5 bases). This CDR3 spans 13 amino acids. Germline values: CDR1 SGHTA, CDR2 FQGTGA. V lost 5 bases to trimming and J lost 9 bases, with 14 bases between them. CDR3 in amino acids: CASSPQRVGEQFF. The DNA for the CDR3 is TGTGCCAGCAGCCCCCAGAGGGTCGGTGAGCAGTTCTTC.

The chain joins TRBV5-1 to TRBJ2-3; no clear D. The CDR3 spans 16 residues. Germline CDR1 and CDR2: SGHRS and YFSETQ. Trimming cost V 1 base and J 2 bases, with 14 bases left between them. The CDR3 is CASSLSVGRVTDTQYF. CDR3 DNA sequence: TGCGCCAGCAGCTTGTCGGTGGGAAGGGTCACAGATACGCAGTATTTT.

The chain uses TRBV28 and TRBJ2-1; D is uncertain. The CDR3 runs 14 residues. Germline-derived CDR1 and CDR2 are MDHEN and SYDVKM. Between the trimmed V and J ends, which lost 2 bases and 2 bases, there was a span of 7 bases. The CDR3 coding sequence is TGTGCCAGCAGTTTAACGTGGGCCTACAATGAGCAGTTCTTC. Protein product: CASSLTWAYNEQFF.

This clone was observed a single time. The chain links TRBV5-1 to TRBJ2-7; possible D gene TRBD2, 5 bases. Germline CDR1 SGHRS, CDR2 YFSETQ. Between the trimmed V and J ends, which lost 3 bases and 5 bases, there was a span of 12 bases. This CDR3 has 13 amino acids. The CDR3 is CASSYTGFDEQYF. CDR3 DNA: TGCGCCAGCAGCTACACGGGGTTTGACGAGCAGTACTTC.

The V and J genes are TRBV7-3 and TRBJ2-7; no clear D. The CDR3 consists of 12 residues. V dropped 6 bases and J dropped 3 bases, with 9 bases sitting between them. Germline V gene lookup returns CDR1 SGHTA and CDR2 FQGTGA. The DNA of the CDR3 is TGTGCCAGCAGTCAACCGGGCTACGAGCAGTACTTC. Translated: CASSQPGYEQYF.

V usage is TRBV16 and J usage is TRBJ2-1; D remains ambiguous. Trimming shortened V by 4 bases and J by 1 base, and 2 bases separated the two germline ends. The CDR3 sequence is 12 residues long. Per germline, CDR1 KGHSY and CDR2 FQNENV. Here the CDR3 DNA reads TGTGCCAGCAGCCTTTCCTACAATGAGCAGTTCTTC. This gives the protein CASSLSYNEQFF.

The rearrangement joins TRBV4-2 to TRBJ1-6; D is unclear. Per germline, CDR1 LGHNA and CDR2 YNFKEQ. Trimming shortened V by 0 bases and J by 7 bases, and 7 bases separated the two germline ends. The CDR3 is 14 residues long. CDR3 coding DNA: TGTGCCAGCAGCCAAGAATCCTTAAATTCACCCCTCCACTTT. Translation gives CASSQESLNSPLHF.

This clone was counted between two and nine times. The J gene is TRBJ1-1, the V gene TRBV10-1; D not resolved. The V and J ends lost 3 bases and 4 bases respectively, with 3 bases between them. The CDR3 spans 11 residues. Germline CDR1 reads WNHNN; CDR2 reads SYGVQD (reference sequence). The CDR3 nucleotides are TGCGCCAGCAGTGATGGCACTGAAGCTTTCTTT. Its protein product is CASSDGTEAFF.

The CDR3 loop is CASSLNSLYEQYF. The CDR3 nucleotides read TGTGCCAGCAGCTTGAACAGCCTCTACGAGCAGTACTTC. The J gene is TRBJ2-7, the V gene TRBV11-3; D not resolved. Germline V gene sequence: CDR1 SGHNT, CDR2 YENEEA. Trimming shortened V by 3 bases and J by 3 bases, and 9 bases separated the two germline ends. The CDR3 sequence is 13 residues long.

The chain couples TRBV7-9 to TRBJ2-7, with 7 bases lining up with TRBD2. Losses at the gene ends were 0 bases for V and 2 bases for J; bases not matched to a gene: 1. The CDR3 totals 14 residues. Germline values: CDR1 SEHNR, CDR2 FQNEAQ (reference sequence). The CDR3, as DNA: TGTGCCAGCAGCTTAGCGGGACTAACCTACGAGCAGTACTTC. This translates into CASSLAGLTYEQYF.

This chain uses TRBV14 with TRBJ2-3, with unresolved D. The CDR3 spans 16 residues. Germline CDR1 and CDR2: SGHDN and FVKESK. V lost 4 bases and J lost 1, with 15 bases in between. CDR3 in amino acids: CASSLGTVSGTDTQYF. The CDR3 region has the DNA TGTGCCAGCAGCCTGGGTACAGTATCCGGCACAGATACGCAGTATTTT.

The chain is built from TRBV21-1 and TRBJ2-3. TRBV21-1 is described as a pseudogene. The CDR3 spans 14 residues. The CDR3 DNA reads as TGTGCCAGCAGCAAACCCCCAAAGGGAGATACGCAGTATTTT. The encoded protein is CASSKPPKGDTQYF.

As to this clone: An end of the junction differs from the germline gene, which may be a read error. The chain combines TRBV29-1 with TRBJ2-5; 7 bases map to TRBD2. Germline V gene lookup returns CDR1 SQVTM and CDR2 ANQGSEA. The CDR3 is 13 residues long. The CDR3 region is CSVEAFSGRRANF. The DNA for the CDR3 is TGCAGCGTTGAAGCCTTTTCCGGGAGGCGGGCGAACTTC.

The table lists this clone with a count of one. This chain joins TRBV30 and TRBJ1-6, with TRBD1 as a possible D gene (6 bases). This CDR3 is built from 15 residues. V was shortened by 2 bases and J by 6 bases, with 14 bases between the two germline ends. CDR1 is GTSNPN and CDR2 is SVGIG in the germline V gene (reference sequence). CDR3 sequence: CAWSPYGGGNSPLHF. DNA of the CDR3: TGTGCCTGGAGTCCCTATGGGGGCGGTAATTCACCCCTCCACTTT. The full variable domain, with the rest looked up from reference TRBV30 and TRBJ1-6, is SQTIHQWPATLVQPVGSPLSLECTVEGTSNPNLYWYRQAAGRGLQLLFYSVGIGQISSEVPQNLSASRPQDRQFILSSKKLLLSDSGFYLCAWSPYGGGNSPLHFGNGTRLTVT.

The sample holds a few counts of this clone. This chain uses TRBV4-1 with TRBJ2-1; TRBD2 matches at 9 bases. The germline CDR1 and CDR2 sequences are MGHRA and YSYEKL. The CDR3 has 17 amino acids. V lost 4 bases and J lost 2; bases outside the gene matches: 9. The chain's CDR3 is CASSPQGSGRTYNEQFF. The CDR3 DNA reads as TGCGCCAGCAGCCCCCAGGGTAGCGGGAGAACCTACAATGAGCAGTTCTTC.

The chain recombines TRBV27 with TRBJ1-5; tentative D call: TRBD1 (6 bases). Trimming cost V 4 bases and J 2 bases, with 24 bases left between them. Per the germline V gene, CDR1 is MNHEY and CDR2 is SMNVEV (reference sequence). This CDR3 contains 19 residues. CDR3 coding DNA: TGTGCCAGCAGTTCCATGACAGGCTCCTACCTTCTGGGCAATCAGCCCCAGCATTTT. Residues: CASSSMTGSYLLGNQPQHF.

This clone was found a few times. Here the CDR3 DNA reads TGTGCCACCAGCAGAGTTCAAGGGCGGTACGAGCAGTACTTC. Its translation is CATSRVQGRYEQYF. The chain carries TRBV15 and TRBJ2-7; D not certain. There are 14 residues in the CDR3. CDR1 is LNHNV, CDR2 YYDKDF, per germline (reference sequence). Trimming removed 1 base at V and 4 bases at J, with 11 bases between.

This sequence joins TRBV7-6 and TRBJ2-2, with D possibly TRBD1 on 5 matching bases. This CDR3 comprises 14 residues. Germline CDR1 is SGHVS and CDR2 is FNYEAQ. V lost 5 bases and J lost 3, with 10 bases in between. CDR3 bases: TGTGCCAGCAGCCGCGACAGATACACCGGGGAGCTGTTTTTT. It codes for CASSRDRYTGELFF.

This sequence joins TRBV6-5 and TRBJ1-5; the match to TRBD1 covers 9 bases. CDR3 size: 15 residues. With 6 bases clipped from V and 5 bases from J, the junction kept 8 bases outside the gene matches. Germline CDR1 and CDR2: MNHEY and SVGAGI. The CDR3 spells CASSRTGGRDQPQHF. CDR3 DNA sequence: TGTGCCAGCAGCCGTACAGGGGGCAGGGATCAGCCCCAGCATTTT.

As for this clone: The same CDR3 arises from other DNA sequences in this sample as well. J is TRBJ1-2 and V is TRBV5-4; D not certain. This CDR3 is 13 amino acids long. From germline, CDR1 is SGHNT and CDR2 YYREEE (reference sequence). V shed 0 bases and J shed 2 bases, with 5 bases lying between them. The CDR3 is CASSLDGNYGYTF. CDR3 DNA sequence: TGTGCCAGCAGCTTGGACGGGAACTATGGCTACACCTTC.

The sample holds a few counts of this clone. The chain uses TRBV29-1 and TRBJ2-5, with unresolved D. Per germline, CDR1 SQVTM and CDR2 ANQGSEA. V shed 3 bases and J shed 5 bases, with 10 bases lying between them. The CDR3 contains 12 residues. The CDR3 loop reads CSVEMAVETQYF. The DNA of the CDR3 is TGCAGCGTTGAGATGGCAGTTGAGACCCAGTACTTC.